Sequencing of this T cell receptor beta chain was carried out in a study of regulatory T cells in long-lasting Graves disease. Study conclusions and caveats: Patients with persistent disease showed a bias toward TRBV28, TRBJ1-2 and TRBJ2-5.

This clonotype was recorded a few times. The target antigen is unknown. The time point: persistent/refractory GD, antithyroid drugs over 5 years with positive TRAb. The TCR library was prepared using RNA isolated from PBMCs. The CDR3 is made up of 16 amino acids. Germline CDR1 and CDR2: LNHDA and SQIVND (reference sequence). The germline V and J ends were trimmed by 3 bases and 1 base, with 12 bases remaining between them. Investigators prepared the TCR beta libraries by applying iRepertoire HTBI primers and Arm-PCR of CDR3 regions. One entry per CDR3 protein results from TCRdb running MiXCR on the multiplex PCR reads. This sample has some 430,000 distinct CDR3 sequences, with 20% to 25% found just once.

The sample consisted of peripheral blood mononuclear cells (PBMCs), taken when the disease was refractory, from a patient treated with antithyroid drugs. This receptor was obtained from a female donor with Graves disease. This chain joins TRBV19 and TRBJ2-2; D remains unclear. For the CDR3, the DNA is TGTGCCAGTAGTATTCCGCAGGCCGTGAACACCGGGGAGCTGTTTTTT. Protein sequence: CASSIPQAVNTGELFF.